The entry below gives a single T cell receptor beta chain sequence along with its context. This sample is drawn from a study of blood T cell repertoires in COVID-19. Across the study: Whether acute or convalescent, the COVID-19 samples came from the United States, Italy and Spain. Sources were T cells, B-cell-depleted T cells, or PBMCs; the material itself was cDNA or gDNA.

V was pared by 7 bases and J by 4 bases, with 5 bases of the junction left unmatched. This CDR3 has 14 residues. CDR1 is SGHRS and CDR2 is YFSETQ in the germline V gene. As originally analysed: Estimation of nucleated cell counts relied on the amplification of reference gene primers. Clones were read by immunoSEQ multiplex PCR, and TCRdb kept only the in-frame ones, dropping some. The V and J calls and clone size were taken over from that table, and D and trimming were inferred from the DNA. The sample lists 50,000 to 75,000 clones; around 77% were seen once. The chain recombines TRBV5-1 with TRBJ2-6; 7 bases map to TRBD1. Input material: peripheral blood. This sequence originates from a man older than 75 with active or convalescent COVID-19. CDR3 DNA sequence: TGCGCCAGCGGTACAGGGGCAGGGGCCAACGTCCTGACTTTC. This translates into CASGTGAGANVLTF.